The sequence of this TCR beta chain was determined in a study of response to subunit inactivated influenza vaccine. Study conclusions and caveats: A suggestion made by the authors is that each seasonal influenza vaccination recruits few new T cells.

Only a few counts were recorded for this clonotype. What it recognizes is unknown. MiXCR was run by TCRdb on the RT-PCR reads, yielding one entry per CDR3 protein. This sample has roughly 670,000 distinct CDR3 sequences, with about 14% found just once. Trimming took off 4 bases at V and 3 bases at J, with 7 bases between the two ends. The CDR3 runs to 12 residues. Germline CDR1 ENHRY, CDR2 SYGVKD. Sequencing was performed on PBMCs from blood, taken roughly 2 weeks before vaccination. The clonotype was recovered from a man aged 45-60 years who received an inactivated influenza vaccine. This sequence joins TRBV10-3 and TRBJ2-7; tentative D call: TRBD2 (6 bases). DNA for the CDR3: TGTGCCATCAGTGTGGGGGGCTACGAGCAGTACTTC. Translating it yields CAISVGGYEQYF.